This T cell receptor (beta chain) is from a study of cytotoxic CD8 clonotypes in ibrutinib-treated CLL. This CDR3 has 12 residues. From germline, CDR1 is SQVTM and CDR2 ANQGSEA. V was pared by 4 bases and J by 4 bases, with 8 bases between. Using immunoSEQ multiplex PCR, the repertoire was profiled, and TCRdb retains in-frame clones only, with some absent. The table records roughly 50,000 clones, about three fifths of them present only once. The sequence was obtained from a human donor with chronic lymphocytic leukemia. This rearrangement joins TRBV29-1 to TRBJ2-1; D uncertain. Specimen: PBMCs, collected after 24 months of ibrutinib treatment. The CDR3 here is CSVGTGYNEQFF. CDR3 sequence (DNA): TGCAGCGTTGGGACCGGATACAATGAGCAGTTCTTC.